These 8 T cell receptor beta chains were all obtained from the same sample, sequenced in a study of tumor and adjacent non-tumor tissue in lung cancer. Three rounds of nested PCR, following a modified ARM-PCR protocol, produced the TCRbeta library. TCRdb reprocessed the multiplex PCR reads with MiXCR, giving one entry per CDR3 protein. The table includes more than 35,000 distinct CDR3 sequences, roughly 60% detected once. This sample's RNA came from whole unsorted tissue. The normal lung tissue was taken more than 3 cm from the tumor edge. The sample comprised distant non-tumor lung tissue. The receptors were sampled from a woman between 40 and 50 years old with non-small cell lung cancer.

This chain connects TRBV19 to TRBJ2-1; weak D call: TRBD2 (6 bases). The CDR3 sequence is 16 residues long. Per the germline V gene, CDR1 is LNHDA and CDR2 is SQIVND (reference sequence). V lost 8 bases to trimming and J lost 0 bases, with 17 bases between them. The chain's CDR3 is CASVGRMSASYNEQFF. DNA of the CDR3: TGTGCCAGTGTGGGGAGGATGTCAGCCTCCTACAATGAGCAGTTCTTC.

As for this clonotype: A read error may account for a junction end that differs from germline. The chain recombines TRBV28 with TRBJ1-2, with 9 bases matching TRBD1. There are 12 residues in the CDR3. The germline V gene has CDR1 MDHEN and CDR2 SYDVKM. The CDR3 here is CASSYGQGSYAF. As DNA, the CDR3 is TGTGCCAGCAGTTACGGACAGGGGAGCTACGCTTTC.

The chain is built from TRBV4-2 and TRBJ2-2; TRBD2 agrees at 11 bases. Germline V lookup: CDR1 LGHNA, CDR2 YNFKEQ. This CDR3 contains 16 residues. The DNA of the CDR3 is TGTCTCAGCAGCCCTAGACTAGCGGGAAGCACCGGGGAGCTGTTTTTT. It encodes CLSSPRLAGSTGELFF.

About this clonotype: The junction departs from germline at one end; a sequencing error may be responsible. The CDR3 loop reads CASSYSGVSTDAQYF. The DNA of the CDR3 is TGTGCCAGTAGTTACTCTGGGGTTAGCACAGATGCGCAGTATTTT. The chain joins TRBV6-2 or TRBV6-3 to TRBJ2-3; no firm D call. The CDR3 spans 15 residues. Germline V lookup: CDR1 MNHEY, CDR2 SVGEGT.

Comments on this clonotype: One base away lies a much larger clone, so this may be a sequencing read error. The rearrangement joins TRBV4-1 to TRBJ1-1; the D is unclear. CDR1 and CDR2 from the germline V gene are MGHRA and YSYEKL. This CDR3 region has 16 residues. CDR3 region: CASNQVLGFPGTEAFF. CDR3 DNA: TGCGCCAGCAACCAAGTATTGGGATTCCCGGGCACTGAAGCTTTCTTT.

As to this clonotype: Since no conserved phenylalanine or tryptophan closes the CDR3, a read error is the likely cause. Because the CDR3's place on the DNA is in doubt, the DNA is left out and the CDR3 is given as listed by TCRdb. V usage is TRBV11-2 and J usage is TRBJ2-5. The CDR3 is made up of 13 amino acids, end residues included. The germline V gene encodes CDR1 SGHAT and CDR2 FQNNGV. CDR3 loop: CASSFSLQETRYL.

About this clonotype itself: The junction shows a germline mismatch at one end, possibly a read error. The CDR3 region is CAWSRQGDYDYTF. CDR3 sequence (DNA): TGTGCCTGGAGTCGACAGGGAGACTATGACTACACCTTC. The chain is built from TRBV30 and TRBJ1-2; 7 nucleotides agree with TRBD1. Germline CDR1 is GTSNPN and CDR2 is SVGIG (reference sequence). This CDR3 region has 13 residues. The full variable domain, in which reference TRBV30 and TRBJ1-2 provide the parts outside the CDR3, is SQTIHQWPATLVQPVGSPLSLECTVEGTSNPNLYWYRQAAGRGLQLLFYSVGIGQISSEVPQNLSASRPQDRQFILSSKKLLLSDSGFYLCAWSRQGDYDYTFGSGTRLTVV.

Points on this clonotype: Relative to the germline gene, one junction end is altered; a read error may explain this. V gene TRBV5-1 combines with J gene TRBJ2-1; 11 positions match TRBD2. The CDR3 has 14 residues. Germline V gene data show CDR1 as SGHRS and CDR2 as YFSETQ. This chain's CDR3 is CASEQLAGEGEQFF. The CDR3 coding sequence is TGTGCCAGCGAACAACTAGCGGGAGAGGGGGAGCAGTTCTTC.